This T cell receptor beta chain was documented in a study of cytomegalovirus exposure and HLA in healthy donors. On the study more broadly: In an early release, HLA-typed donors contributed approximately 80 million unique TCR sequences.

CDR3 length equals 15 residues. The germline gives CDR1 LGHNA, CDR2 YSLEER. V was pared by 0 bases and J by 0 bases, with 8 bases between. PCR employed 60 Vbeta and 13 Jbeta primers. TCRdb keeps only in-frame clones here, not all; method: immunoSEQ multiplex PCR. The table records 150,000 or so clones, around 68% of them present only once. Study-wide points: The study found most TCR sequences rare, yet found some public TCRs in many donors.

This clone came up a few times. Its antigen remains unidentified. This TCR was sampled from a young man in good health and CMV-seronegative. The sequencing sample was made of PBMCs. This chain links TRBV4-3 with TRBJ1-2; the D is unclear. The DNA for the CDR3 is TGCGCCAGCAGCCAAGAAGGAGGCTCTAACTATGGCTACACCTTC. Translating gives CASSQEGGSNYGYTF.